The source of this T cell receptor (beta chain) is a study of T cells after somatic rescue of genetic block. The CDR3 is 15 residues long. CDR1 LNHDA and CDR2 SQIVND come from the germline V gene (reference sequence). V was clipped by 3 bases and J by 6 bases, with 14 bases between them. Only in-frame clones appear in the TCRdb table, and some are missing; sequencing was by immunoSEQ multiplex PCR. The data hold 14,000 to 15,000 clones, with 55% to 75% observed a single time. This chain connects TRBV19 to TRBJ1-4, with unresolved D. The sample was peripheral blood mononuclear cells (PBMCs). This TCR was recovered from a boy aged 5-17 years. The CDR3 nucleotides read TGTGCCAGTAGTATGATGGGCACCTTGTATGAAAAACTGTTTTTT. Amino acids: CASSMMGTLYEKLFF.